The 7 T cell receptor beta chains below come from one sample, sequenced in a study of cytomegalovirus exposure and HLA in healthy donors. PCR amplification relied on 60 Vbeta primers (plus 13 Jbeta primers). The assay was immunoSEQ multiplex PCR, and TCRdb's table has in-frame clones only and misses some. The repertoire holds some 200,000 clones, with around three quarters as singletons. Sequenced sample: PBMCs. Receptors originate from a woman in her fifties or sixties in good health and CMV-seronegative.

The chain has TRBV11-2 and TRBJ1-4; D not certain. V lost 4 bases to trimming and J lost 0 bases, with 9 bases between them. There are 15 residues in the CDR3. In germline, CDR1 is SGHAT, CDR2 FQNNGV. The CDR3 sequence: CASSSDSSTNEKLFF. Written as DNA, the CDR3 is TGTGCCAGCAGCTCGGACTCATCAACTAATGAAAAACTGTTTTTT. The entire variable domain, with the rest obtained from reference TRBV11-2 and TRBJ1-4, is as follows: EAGVAQSPRYKIIEKRQSVAFWCNPISGHATLYWYQQILGQGPKLLIQFQNNGVVDDSQLPKDRFSAERLKGVDSTLKIQPAKLEDSAVYLCASSSDSSTNEKLFFGSGTQLSVL.

The chain uses TRBV6-5 and TRBJ1-1, with D unresolved. Germline-derived CDR1 and CDR2 are MNHEY and SVGAGI. This CDR3 has 14 residues. V was cut by 5 bases and J by 0 bases, with 10 bases left in between. This CDR3 reads CASSPPGMNTEAFF. For the CDR3, the DNA is TGTGCCAGCAGTCCCCCCGGGATGAACACTGAAGCTTTCTTT.

The CDR3 loop reads CASSLEGTNYGYTF. CDR3 sequence (DNA): TGCGCCAGCAGCTTGGAGGGGACTAACTATGGCTACACCTTC. The rearrangement uses TRBV5-1 and TRBJ1-2, with TRBD1 as a possible D gene (5 bases). With 0 bases removed from V and 0 bases from J, the gap between germline ends came to 6 bases. Germline CDR1 SGHRS, CDR2 YFSETQ. The CDR3 covers 14 residues. Supplemented by reference TRBV5-1 and TRBJ1-2, the full variable domain reads KAGVTQTPRYLIKTRGQQVTLSCSPISGHRSVSWYQQTPGQGLQFLFEYFSETQRNKGNFPGRFSGRQFSNSRSEMNVSTLELGDSALYLCASSLEGTNYGYTFGSGTRLTVV.

The chain combines TRBV29-1 with TRBJ1-1; D possibly corresponds to TRBD1 (5 bases). From germline, CDR1 is SQVTM and CDR2 ANQGSEA. The CDR3 contains 13 residues. V shed 2 bases and J shed 4 bases, with 11 bases lying between them. Written as DNA, the CDR3 is TGCAGCGTTGAACAGGGCCAGATCACTGAAGCTTTCTTT. Encoded protein: CSVEQGQITEAFF.

Written as DNA, the CDR3 is TGTGCCAGCCTAGAGGGTAGACGGGGGGGCAATCAGCCCCAGCATTTT. It translates to CASLEGRRGGNQPQHF. The rearrangement uses TRBV28 and TRBJ1-5, with D possibly matching TRBD1 (5 bases). Trimming took off 8 bases at V and 2 bases at J, with 19 bases between the two ends. The CDR3 is 16 amino acids. The germline V gene has CDR1 MDHEN and CDR2 SYDVKM.

With regard to this clone: The germline gene is not matched at one end of the junction; a read error may be the cause. This chain joins TRBV18 and TRBJ1-6, with unresolved D. Germline loops: CDR1 KGHSH, CDR2 LQKENI. CDR3 size: 15 residues. This chain's CDR3 is CASSPSDLGVTPLHF. Here the CDR3 DNA reads TGTGCCAGTTCACCGTCGGACCTGGGAGTGACACCCCTCCACTTT. Complete variable domain (other parts from reference TRBV18 and TRBJ1-6): NAGVMQNPRHLVRRRGQEARLRCSPMKGHSHVYWYRQLPEEGLKFMVYLQKENIIDESGMPKERFSAEFPKEGPSILRIQQVVRGDSAAYFCASSPSDLGVTPLHFGNGTRLTVT.

This chain connects TRBV10-3 to TRBJ1-1; no reliable D call. This CDR3 is 16 amino acids long. Germline CDR1 reads ENHRY; CDR2 reads SYGVKD. V lost 2 bases to trimming and J lost 3 bases, with 16 bases between them. CDR3 residues: CAISEDTAPADTEAFF. The CDR3, as DNA: TGTGCCATCAGTGAGGACACAGCACCAGCGGACACTGAAGCTTTCTTT.